Presented here are 25 T cell receptor beta chains from one specimen sequenced in a study of blood T cell repertoires in COVID-19 (dated by TCRdb to 2020 to 2021). Library method: the immunoSEQ multiplex PCR assay. Not all clones reach the TCRdb copy of this immuneACCESS table, which keeps in-frame sequences only. Checked studies attribute under half of the gap to unresolved V genes and leave the rest unexplained. In all, the sample holds roughly 260,000 clones, and about 90% of those were seen once. More than 5% of the sample lies in the top ten. Sample: PBMCs or T cells enriched from blood (not recorded which). The receptor source for this set is a woman under 40 with acute COVID-19.

This chain joins TRBV20-1 and TRBJ1-1; TRBD1 might be the D (5 bases). Germline values: CDR1 DFQATT, CDR2 SNEGSKA (reference sequence). The V end was cut by 3 bases, the J end by 1 base, with 12 bases between. The CDR3 spans 14 residues. The CDR3 protein is CSASLDNRNTEAFF. The CDR3 DNA is TGCAGTGCTAGTTTGGACAACCGGAACACTGAAGCTTTCTTT.

V and J are TRBV28 and TRBJ2-4; maybe TRBD2 (6 bases). This CDR3 spans 14 amino acids. V dropped 7 bases and J dropped 9 bases, with 19 bases sitting between them. Per germline, CDR1 MDHEN and CDR2 SYDVKM. This chain's CDR3 is CASTLTRAGGIQYF. For the CDR3, the DNA is TGTGCCAGCACCTTGACCAGGGCCGGGGGCATTCAGTACTTC. Filled out from reference TRBV28 and TRBJ2-4, the complete variable domain reads DVKVTQSSRYLVKRTGEKVFLECVQDMDHENMFWYRQDPGLGLRLIYFSYDVKMKEKGDIPEGYSVSREKKERFSLILESASTNQTSMYLCASTLTRAGGIQYFGAGTRLSVL.

The chain links TRBV6-2 or TRBV6-3 to TRBJ2-2; no firm D call. Trimming removed 5 bases at V and 6 bases at J, with 22 bases between. This CDR3 has 17 amino acids. CDR1 and CDR2 (germline): MNHEY, SVGEGT. The CDR3 is CASSKRMTPPTAGELFF. The CDR3 DNA follows: TGTGCCAGCAGTAAACGAATGACTCCCCCAACCGCCGGGGAGCTGTTTTTT.

A few counts support this clone. V usage is TRBV7-9 and J usage is TRBJ2-1; maybe TRBD2 (6 bases). The germline V and J ends were trimmed by 1 base and 8 bases, with 15 bases remaining between them. The CDR3 has 15 residues. Germline assignment: CDR1 SEHNR and CDR2 FQNEAQ (reference sequence). CDR3: CASSLGEASVDEQFF. The CDR3 nucleotides are TGTGCCAGCAGCTTAGGGGAGGCTAGCGTGGATGAGCAGTTCTTC.

The V call is TRBV9, the J call TRBJ2-1, with 10 nucleotides matching TRBD2. Germline V gene sequence: CDR1 SGDLS, CDR2 YYNGEE. Losses at the gene ends were 0 bases for V and 8 bases for J; bases not matched to a gene: 2. The CDR3 loop spans 14 amino acids. The CDR3 DNA reads TGTGCCAGCAGCGTAGCTAGCGGGAGCTATGAGCAGTTCTTC. Amino acid sequence: CASSVASGSYEQFF.

This chain links TRBV12-3 or TRBV12-4 with TRBJ2-7; 9 bases match TRBD1. V was pared by 7 bases and J by 4 bases, with 5 bases of the junction left unmatched. This CDR3 region has 13 residues. The chain's CDR3 is CASTGQGIYEQYF. The DNA of the CDR3 is TGTGCCAGCACGGGACAGGGTATTTACGAGCAGTACTTC.

The chain is built from TRBV5-1 and TRBJ2-1; D is possibly TRBD2 (5 bases). The V and J ends lost 0 bases and 10 bases respectively, with 14 bases between them. The CDR3 runs 14 residues. CDR1 and CDR2 (germline): SGHRS, YFSETQ. DNA of the CDR3: TGCGCCAGCAGCTTGGAAACGGGGTTCTGGGAGCAGTTCTTC. Translated, it gives CASSLETGFWEQFF. Full variable domain (remainder filled in from reference TRBV5-1 and TRBJ2-1): KAGVTQTPRYLIKTRGQQVTLSCSPISGHRSVSWYQQTPGQGLQFLFEYFSETQRNKGNFPGRFSGRQFSNSRSEMNVSTLELGDSALYLCASSLETGFWEQFFGPGTRLTVL.

The gene calls are TRBV6-5 and TRBJ1-1; D gene ambiguous. Trimming took off 7 bases at V and 0 bases at J, with 9 bases between the two ends. Germline V CDR1 and CDR2: MNHEY, SVGAGI. The CDR3 is 13 amino acids. The CDR3 is CASTPYMNTEAFF. The CDR3 nucleotides read TGTGCCAGCACCCCTTACATGAACACTGAAGCTTTCTTT.

The gene calls are TRBV7-8 and TRBJ2-7; tentatively, D is TRBD1 (5 bases). The CDR3 spans 13 residues. V was trimmed by 1 base and J by 6 bases, leaving 10 bases between them. Germline V gives CDR1 SGHVS, CDR2 FQNEAQ. The CDR3 loop is CASSLGTLTEQYF. The DNA of the CDR3 is TGTGCCAGCAGCTTAGGGACACTTACCGAGCAGTACTTC.

The table lists this clone with a count of one. The chain employs TRBV19 and TRBJ2-1, with TRBD1 matching 9 bases. V trimming: 6 bases; J trimming: 8 bases; junction bases outside the gene matches: 11. There are 15 residues in the CDR3. Per the germline V gene, CDR1 is LNHDA and CDR2 is SQIVND (reference sequence). Written as DNA, the CDR3 is TGTGCCAGTAGCAACAGGGGGCAGGTTGTAGATGAGCAGTTCTTC. It encodes CASSNRGQVVDEQFF.

This chain joins TRBV18 and TRBJ1-1; 7 positions agree with TRBD1. The V gene's germline CDR1 is KGHSH and CDR2 LQKENI. Germline trimming cut 3 bases from V and 6 bases from J; bases unmatched to any gene: 4. The CDR3 has 13 amino acids. The CDR3 sequence: CASSPDRTSEAFF. For the CDR3, the DNA is TGTGCCAGCTCACCGGACAGGACCTCTGAAGCTTTCTTT.

The rearrangement links TRBV6-7 to TRBJ1-5; 9 bases are shared with TRBD1. TRBV6-7 carries the ORF label, with uncertain function. The CDR3 covers 17 residues. V lost 7 bases to trimming and J lost 1 base; unmatched junction nucleotides: 11. CDR3 bases: TGTGCCAGCATCGACGCGACAGGGGGAGGCAGCAATCAGCCCCAGCATTTT. It encodes CASIDATGGGSNQPQHF.

The CDR3 reads CASSPRLGTPPGGYGYTF. CDR3 DNA: TGTGCCAGCAGCCCCCGCTTGGGGACTCCTCCCGGGGGCTATGGCTACACCTTC. This chain uses TRBV11-3 with TRBJ1-2; tentatively, D is TRBD1 (5 bases). V lost 5 bases, J lost 4 bases, and 26 bases lay in between. The CDR3 consists of 18 residues. Germline values: CDR1 SGHNT, CDR2 YENEEA.

The CDR3 here is CASSLAGGNFNEQFF. CDR3 DNA: TGTGCCAGCAGCTTAGCTGGGGGGAATTTCAATGAGCAGTTCTTC. The chain uses TRBV7-9 and TRBJ2-1; tentatively, D is TRBD2 (6 bases). With 0 bases removed from V and 6 bases from J, the gap between germline ends came to 12 bases. CDR1 is SEHNR and CDR2 is FQNEAQ in the germline V gene (reference sequence). The CDR3 runs to 15 residues.

The gene calls are TRBV6-6 and TRBJ1-1, with D possibly being TRBD1 (5 bases). Between the trimmed V and J ends, which lost 6 bases and 0 bases, there was a span of 17 bases. Germline V lookup: CDR1 MNHNY, CDR2 SVGAGI (reference sequence). This CDR3 is 16 amino acids long. The CDR3: CASRDDSFGMNTEAFF. CDR3 DNA sequence: TGTGCCAGCAGGGACGACAGTTTCGGAATGAACACTGAAGCTTTCTTT.

The CDR3 nucleotides are TGTGCCAGCAGCCGGGGACTAGATTCGCGGGGAGAGACCCAGTACTTC. The encoded protein is CASSRGLDSRGETQYF. This chain links TRBV5-4 with TRBJ2-5, with TRBD2 identical over 8 bases. V dropped 4 bases and J dropped 4; count of bases not matched to a gene: 12. The germline gives CDR1 SGHNT, CDR2 YYREEE (reference sequence). The CDR3 loop spans 16 amino acids.

The chain joins TRBV3-1 (or the pseudogene TRBV3-2) to TRBJ2-7, with 10 bases aligning to TRBD2. The CDR3 spans 15 residues. Germline CDR1 LGHDT, CDR2 YNNKEL (reference sequence). Germline trimming cut 4 bases from V and 1 base from J; bases unmatched to any gene: 4. CDR3 DNA sequence: TGTGCCAGCAGCCTGACTAGCGGGCCATCCTACGAGCAGTACTTC. Its translation: CASSLTSGPSYEQYF.

The chain is built from TRBV28 and TRBJ2-7, with D maybe TRBD1 (6 bases). The CDR3 has 10 amino acids. V was shortened by 6 bases and J by 7 bases, with 7 bases between the two germline ends. Germline values: CDR1 MDHEN, CDR2 SYDVKM. The CDR3 DNA reads as TGTGCCAGCAGAGGACAGGAGCAGTACTTC. Protein: CASRGQEQYF.

The chain has TRBV7-9 and TRBJ2-6; 7 nucleotides align to TRBD1. The germline gives CDR1 SEHNR, CDR2 FQNEAQ (reference sequence). CDR3 length equals 16 residues. J lost 5 bases, V lost 5 bases, and 9 bases had no gene match. CDR3 residues: CASSADRAPRANVLTF. In nucleotides, the CDR3 is TGTGCCAGCAGCGCCGACAGGGCCCCCCGGGCCAACGTCCTGACTTTC.

The rearrangement uses TRBV6-6 and TRBJ2-3, with 12 nucleotides matching TRBD2. V lost 2 bases and J lost 4; bases outside the gene matches: 4. The germline CDR1 and CDR2 sequences are MNHNY and SVGAGI (reference sequence). This CDR3 contains 16 residues. CDR3 sequence (DNA): TGTGCCAGCAGTTACCTAGCGGGGGGGCAGTCAGATACGCAGTATTTT. Protein product: CASSYLAGGQSDTQYF.

CDR3 sequence reads: CASSVQGGDTQYF. The CDR3 DNA is TGTGCCAGCAGCGTTCAGGGTGGAGATACGCAGTATTTT. The chain links TRBV7-2 to TRBJ2-3; possibly TRBD1 for D (5 bases). CDR1 and CDR2 (germline): SGHTA, FQGNSA. The CDR3 extends over 13 amino acids. Trimming shortened V by 5 bases and J by 5 bases, and 11 bases separated the two germline ends.

The V call is TRBV29-1, the J call TRBJ2-1, with D possibly TRBD1 on 5 matching bases. This CDR3 spans 12 amino acids. Trimming took off 5 bases at V and 3 bases at J, with 8 bases between the two ends. Germline assignment: CDR1 SQVTM and CDR2 ANQGSEA. The CDR3 sequence: CSVYDSYNEQFF. CDR3 sequence (DNA): TGCAGCGTTTACGACAGCTACAATGAGCAGTTCTTC.

The rearrangement joins TRBV15 to TRBJ2-7; 7 nucleotides agree with TRBD1. This CDR3 region has 17 residues. The V gene end was trimmed by 1 base and the J gene end by 6 bases; junction bases not matched to a gene: 15. CDR1 and CDR2 (germline): LNHNV, YYDKDF (reference sequence). CDR3 sequence reads: CATSRGDSQATRVEQYF. CDR3 bases: TGTGCCACCAGCAGAGGGGACAGCCAGGCCACGAGAGTCGAGCAGTACTTC.

The V and J genes are TRBV3-1 (or the pseudogene TRBV3-2) and TRBJ2-5, with TRBD2 matching over 8 bases. V gave up 1 base and J gave up 4 bases; unmatched junction bases: 8. This CDR3 is built from 16 residues. CDR1 and CDR2 from the germline V gene are LGHDT and YNNKEL (reference sequence). This CDR3 reads CASSQGASGWGETQYF. DNA of the CDR3: TGTGCCAGCAGCCAAGGCGCTAGCGGGTGGGGAGAGACCCAGTACTTC.

The rearrangement links TRBV12-2 to TRBJ1-5. TRBV12-2 is annotated as a pseudogene. The CDR3 contains 18 residues. For the CDR3, the DNA is TGTGCAAGTCGCTTAGCGCTGGCGGGACGTTATAGCAATCAGCCCCAGCATTTT. This sequence encodes CASRLALAGRYSNQPQHF.